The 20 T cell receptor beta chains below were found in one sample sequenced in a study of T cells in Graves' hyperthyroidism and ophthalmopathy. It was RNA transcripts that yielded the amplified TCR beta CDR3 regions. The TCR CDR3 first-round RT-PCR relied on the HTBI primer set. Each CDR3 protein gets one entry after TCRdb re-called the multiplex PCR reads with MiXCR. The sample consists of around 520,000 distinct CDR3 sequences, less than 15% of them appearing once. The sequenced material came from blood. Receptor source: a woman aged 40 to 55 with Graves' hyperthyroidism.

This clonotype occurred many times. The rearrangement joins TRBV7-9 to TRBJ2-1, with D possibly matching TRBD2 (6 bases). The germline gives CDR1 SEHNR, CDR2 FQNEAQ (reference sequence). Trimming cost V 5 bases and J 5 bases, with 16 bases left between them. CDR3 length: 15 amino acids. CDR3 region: CASSVGVSGNNEQFF. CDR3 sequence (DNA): TGTGCCAGCAGCGTGGGCGTTAGCGGAAACAATGAGCAGTTCTTC. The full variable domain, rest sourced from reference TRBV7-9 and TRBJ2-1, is DTGVSQNPRHKITKRGQNVTFRCDPISEHNRLYWYRQTLGQGPEFLTYFQNEAQLEKSRLLSDRFSAERPKGSFSTLEIQRTEQGDSAMYLCASSVGVSGNNEQFFGPGTRLTVL.

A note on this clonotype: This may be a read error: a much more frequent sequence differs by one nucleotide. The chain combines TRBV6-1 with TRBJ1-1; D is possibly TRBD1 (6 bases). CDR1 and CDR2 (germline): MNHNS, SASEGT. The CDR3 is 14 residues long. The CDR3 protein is CASSDGQGRAEASF. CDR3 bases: TGTGCCAGCAGTGATGGGCAGGGGAGGGCTGAAGCTTCCTTT.

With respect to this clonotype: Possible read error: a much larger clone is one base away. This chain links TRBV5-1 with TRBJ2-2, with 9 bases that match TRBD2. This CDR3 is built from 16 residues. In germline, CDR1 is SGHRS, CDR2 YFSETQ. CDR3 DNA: TGCGCCAGCAGCCCCTCCGCGGGGGGGAACATCGGGGAGCTGTTTTTT. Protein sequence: CASSPSAGGNIGELFF.

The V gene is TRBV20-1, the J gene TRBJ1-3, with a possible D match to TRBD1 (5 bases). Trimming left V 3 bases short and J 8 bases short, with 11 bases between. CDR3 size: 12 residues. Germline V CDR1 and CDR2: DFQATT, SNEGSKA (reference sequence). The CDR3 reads CSASGGLDTIYF. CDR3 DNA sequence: TGCAGTGCTAGTGGGGGTTTGGACACCATATATTTT.

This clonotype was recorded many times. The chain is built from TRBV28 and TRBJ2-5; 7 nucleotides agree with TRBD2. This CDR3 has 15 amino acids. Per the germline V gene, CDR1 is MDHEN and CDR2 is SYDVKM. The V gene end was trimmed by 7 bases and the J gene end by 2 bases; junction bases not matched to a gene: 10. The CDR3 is CASTPGVSGQETQYF. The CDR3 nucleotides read TGTGCCAGCACCCCCGGGGTTAGCGGGCAAGAGACCCAGTACTTC.

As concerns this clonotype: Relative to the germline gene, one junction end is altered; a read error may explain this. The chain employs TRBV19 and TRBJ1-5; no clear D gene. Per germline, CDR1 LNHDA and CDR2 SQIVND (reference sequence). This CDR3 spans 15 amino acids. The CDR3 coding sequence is TGTGCCAGCAGTATGGTTGGTAGTAGCAATCAGCCCCAGCATTTT. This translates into CASSMVGSSNQPQHF. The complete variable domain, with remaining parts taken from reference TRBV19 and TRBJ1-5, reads DGGITQSPKYLFRKEGQNVTLSCEQNLNHDAMYWYRQDPGQGLRLIYYSQIVNDFQKGDIAEGYSVSREKKESFPLTVTSAQKNPTAFYLCASSMVGSSNQPQHFGDGTRLSIL.

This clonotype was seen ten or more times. The CDR3 DNA sequence: TGTGCCAGCACGGTTGGTAGCGGAGCCTCCAATGAGCAGTTCTTC. Its protein is CASTVGSGASNEQFF. The J gene is TRBJ2-1, the V gene TRBV28; D possibly corresponds to TRBD2 (6 bases). Germline lookup yields CDR1 MDHEN and CDR2 SYDVKM. V shed 7 bases and J shed 6 bases, with 19 bases lying between them. This CDR3 has 15 amino acids.

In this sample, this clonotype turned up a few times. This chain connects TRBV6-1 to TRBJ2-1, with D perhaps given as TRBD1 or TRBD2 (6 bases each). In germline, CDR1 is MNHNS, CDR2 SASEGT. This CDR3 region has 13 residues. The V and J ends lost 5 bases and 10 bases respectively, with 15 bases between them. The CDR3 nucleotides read TGTGCCAGCAGTTGGGGGGCAGGCCGGGAGCAGTTCTTC. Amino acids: CASSWGAGREQFF.

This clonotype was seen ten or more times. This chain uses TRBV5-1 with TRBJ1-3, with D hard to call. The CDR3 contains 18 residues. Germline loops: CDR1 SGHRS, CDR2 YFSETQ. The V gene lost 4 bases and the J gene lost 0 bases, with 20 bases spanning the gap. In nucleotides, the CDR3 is TGCGCCAGCAGCACCCGTCAGGTCTCCTCGTACTCTGGAAACACCATATATTTT. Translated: CASSTRQVSSYSGNTIYF.

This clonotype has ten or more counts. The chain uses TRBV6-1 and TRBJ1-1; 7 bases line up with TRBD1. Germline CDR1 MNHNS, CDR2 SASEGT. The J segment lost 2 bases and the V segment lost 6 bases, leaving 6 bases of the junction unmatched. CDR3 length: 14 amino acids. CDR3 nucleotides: TGTGCCAGCAGGAGACAGGGAGACAACACTGAAGCTTTCTTT. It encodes CASRRQGDNTEAFF.

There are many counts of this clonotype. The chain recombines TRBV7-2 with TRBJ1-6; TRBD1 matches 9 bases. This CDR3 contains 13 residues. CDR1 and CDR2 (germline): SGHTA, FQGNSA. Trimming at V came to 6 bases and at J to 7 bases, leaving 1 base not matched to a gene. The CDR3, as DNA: TGTGCCAGCAGGGGACAGGGAAATTCACCCCTCCACTTT. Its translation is CASRGQGNSPLHF. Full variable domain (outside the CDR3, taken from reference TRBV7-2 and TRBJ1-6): GAGVSQSPSNKVTEKGKDVELRCDPISGHTALYWYRQSLGQGLEFLIYFQGNSAPDKSGLPSDRFSAERTGGSVSTLTIQRTQQEDSAVYLCASRGQGNSPLHFGNGTRLTVT.

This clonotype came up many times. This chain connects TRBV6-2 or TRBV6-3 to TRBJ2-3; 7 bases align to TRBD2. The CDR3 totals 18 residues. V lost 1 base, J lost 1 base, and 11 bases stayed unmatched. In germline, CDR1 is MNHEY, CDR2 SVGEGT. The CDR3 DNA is TGTGCCAGCAGTTACTGGAGCTCGGGCGGGGGAGGCACAGATACGCAGTATTTT. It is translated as CASSYWSSGGGGTDTQYF.

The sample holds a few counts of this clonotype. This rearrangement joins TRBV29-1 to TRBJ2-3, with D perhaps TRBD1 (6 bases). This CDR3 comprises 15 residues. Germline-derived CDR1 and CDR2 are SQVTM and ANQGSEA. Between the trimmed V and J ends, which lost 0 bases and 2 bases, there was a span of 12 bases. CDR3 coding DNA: TGCAGCGTTGAAGACTCGGACAGTTTCACAGATACGCAGTATTTT. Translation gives CSVEDSDSFTDTQYF.

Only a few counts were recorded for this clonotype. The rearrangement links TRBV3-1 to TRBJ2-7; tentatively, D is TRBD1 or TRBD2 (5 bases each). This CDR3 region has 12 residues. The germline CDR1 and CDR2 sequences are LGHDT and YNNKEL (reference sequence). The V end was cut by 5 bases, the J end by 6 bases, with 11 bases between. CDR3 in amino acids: CASSFGTGEQYF. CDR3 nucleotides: TGTGCCAGCAGCTTCGGGACCGGCGAGCAGTACTTC.

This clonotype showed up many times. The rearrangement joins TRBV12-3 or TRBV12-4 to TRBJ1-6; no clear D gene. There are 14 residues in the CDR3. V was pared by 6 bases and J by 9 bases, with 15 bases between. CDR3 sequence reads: CASRASGFTSPLHF. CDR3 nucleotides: TGTGCCAGCAGGGCCTCGGGATTCACTTCACCCCTCCACTTT.

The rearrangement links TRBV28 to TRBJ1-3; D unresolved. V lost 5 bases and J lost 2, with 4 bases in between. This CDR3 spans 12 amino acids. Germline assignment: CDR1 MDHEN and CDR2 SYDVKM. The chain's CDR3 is CASSITGNTIYF. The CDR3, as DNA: TGTGCCAGCAGTATAACTGGAAACACCATATATTTT.

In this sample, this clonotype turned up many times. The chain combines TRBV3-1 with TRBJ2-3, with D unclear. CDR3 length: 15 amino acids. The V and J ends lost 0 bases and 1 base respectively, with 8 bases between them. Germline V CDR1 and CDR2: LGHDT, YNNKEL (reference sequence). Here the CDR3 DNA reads TGTGCCAGCAGCCAAGATACCGCGGGCACAGATACGCAGTATTTT. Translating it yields CASSQDTAGTDTQYF.

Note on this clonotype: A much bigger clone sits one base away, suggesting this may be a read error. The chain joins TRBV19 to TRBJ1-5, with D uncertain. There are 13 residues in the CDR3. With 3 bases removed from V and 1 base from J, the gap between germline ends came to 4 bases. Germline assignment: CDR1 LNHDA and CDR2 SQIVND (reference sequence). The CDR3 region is CASSMGSNQPQHF. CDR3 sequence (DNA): TGTGCCAGTAGTATGGGGAGCAATCAGCCCCAGCATTTT.

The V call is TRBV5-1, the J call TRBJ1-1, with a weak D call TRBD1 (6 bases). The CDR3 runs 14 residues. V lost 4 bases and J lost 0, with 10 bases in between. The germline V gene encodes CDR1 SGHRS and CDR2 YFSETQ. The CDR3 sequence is CASSGGAVNTEAFF. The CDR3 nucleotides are TGCGCCAGCAGCGGGGGGGCAGTGAACACTGAAGCTTTCTTT.

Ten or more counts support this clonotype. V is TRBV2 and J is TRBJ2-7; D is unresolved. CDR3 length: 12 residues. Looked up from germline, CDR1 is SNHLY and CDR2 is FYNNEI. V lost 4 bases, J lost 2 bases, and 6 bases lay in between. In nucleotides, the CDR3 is TGTGCCAGCAGTGGACTGGCCTACGAGCAGTACTTC. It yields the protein CASSGLAYEQYF.